Listed below are T cell receptor beta chains from one sample, sequenced in a study of shared clonotypes between healthy human individuals. Clones were read by immunoSEQ multiplex PCR, and TCRdb kept only the in-frame ones, dropping some. Of about 2 million clones listed, 85% to 95% are singletons. The source material was naive CD8+ T cells sorted from blood. The receptors were sampled from a man aged 18-30 years in good health. Both conserved end residues are part of each CDR3. Fields, in order: J gene, D gene, V gene, clone size, CDR3 DNA, CDR3 protein. The D gene is left open where the match is weak. The listing skips clone size in some rows; elsewhere it reads once, few, many or a size class.

TRBJ2-7,-,TRBV7-9,-,TGTGCCAGCAGCTTAGCGGGATCATATATGAACGAGCAGTACTTC,CASSLAGSYMNEQYF
TRBJ2-3,-,TRBV29-1,-,TGCAGCGTTCAGACTGCTCTCCGCACAGATACGCAGTATTTT,CSVQTALRTDTQYF
TRBJ1-2,-,TRBV6-1,-,TGTGCCAGCAGTGAAGGGGGAAGGGTTTCATCAGTCGAGGGCTACACCTTC,CASSEGGRVSSVEGYTF
TRBJ2-1,-,TRBV7-9,-,TGTGCCAGCAGCGGAGGGATCGGTGAGCAGTTCTTC,CASSGGIGEQFF
TRBJ2-7,-,TRBV29-1,-,TGCAGCGTGTCGGGCCCTATCCGGCCCGAGCAGTACTTC,CSVSGPIRPEQYF
TRBJ2-1,-,TRBV7-9,-,TGTGCCAGCAGCTTAACGGGGAATGAGCAGTTCTTC,CASSLTGNEQFF
TRBJ2-1,-,TRBV5-6,-,TGTGCCAGCAGCTTGGCGGTCTTGTTTGGGGAGCAGTTCTTC,CASSLAVLFGEQFF
TRBJ2-7,-,TRBV19,once,TGTGCCAGTAGTATCTTAGCGGCAGGGGATCGCGAGCAGTACTTC,CASSILAAGDREQYF
TRBJ2-5,TRBD1,TRBV4-3,-,TGCGCCAGCAGCCGAATTACAGGGGAGCAAGAGACCCAGTACTTC,CASSRITGEQETQYF
TRBJ2-6,-,TRBV30,-,TGTGCCTGGAGCTCTGGGGCCAACGTCCTGACTTTC,CAWSSGANVLTF
TRBJ2-7,TRBD1,TRBV7-9,-,TGTGCCAGCAGCGGGTTTATGGGGACAGGGTCCGGCGAGCAGTACTTC,CASSGFMGTGSGEQYF
TRBJ1-2,TRBD1,TRBV7-9,once,TGTGCCAGCACAGGGGGATTTGGCTATGGCTACACCTTC,CASTGGFGYGYTF
TRBJ1-2,-,TRBV4-2,-,TGTGCCAGCAGCCAAGATGGGGGGGACTATGGCTACACCTTC,CASSQDGGDYGYTF
TRBJ2-7,-,TRBV6-6,-,TGTGCCAGCAGTTACTCGACGGCCTCCTACGAGCAGTACTTC,CASSYSTASYEQYF
TRBJ1-3,-,TRBV5-4,-,TGTGCCAGCAGCTTGGGGGGGCGCGAGCCTTTGAACACCATATATTTT,CASSLGGREPLNTIYF
TRBJ2-2,-,TRBV27,-,TGTGCCAGCAGTTCTTCTTTTTGGGGGGAGCTGTTTTTT,CASSSSFWGELFF
TRBJ1-1,-,TRBV19,-,TGTGCCAGTAGTCCCATGGGCACTGAAGCTTTCTTT,CASSPMGTEAFF
TRBJ2-5,-,TRBV11-2,-,TGTGCCAGCAGCCCCTCTGCGTCGGAGACCCAGTACTTC,CASSPSASETQYF
TRBJ2-7,-,TRBV27,-,TGTGCCAGCAGTCCTAGACAGGGACTCTTCGAGCAGTACTTC,CASSPRQGLFEQYF
TRBJ2-7,TRBD2,TRBV9,-,TGTGCCAGCAGCCTACGAAGCGGGGGATACTACGAGCAGTACTTC,CASSLRSGGYYEQYF
TRBJ2-7,TRBD2,TRBV5-4,-,TGTGCCAGCAGCTCTAGCGGGAGTGACGAGCAGTACTTC,CASSSSGSDEQYF
TRBJ2-5,-,TRBV5-1,-,TGCGCCAGCAGCCCCCGCACCTTGGCTGGGATCCAAGAGACCCAGTACTTC,CASSPRTLAGIQETQYF
TRBJ2-2,-,TRBV30,once,TGTGCCTGGAGTACAGGGTCCGGAGAGCTGTTTTTT,CAWSTGSGELFF
TRBJ2-2,TRBD2,TRBV9,-,TGTGCCAGCAGCGTAGGGGCTAGCGGTTCTAACACCGGGGAGCTGTTTTTT,CASSVGASGSNTGELFF
TRBJ2-3,TRBD2,TRBV6-5,-,TGTGCCAGCAGTCCAGGACTAGCGGAAATTACGCAGTATTTT,CASSPGLAEITQYF
TRBJ2-7,-,TRBV27,-,TGTGCCAGCAGTTTCGGGGACGGCTCCTTTTACGAGCAGTACTTC,CASSFGDGSFYEQYF
TRBJ2-7,-,TRBV7-6,-,TGTGCCAGCAGCCCGGGCGGGGAATTTTCCTACGAGCAGTACTTC,CASSPGGEFSYEQYF
TRBJ1-6,-,TRBV9,few,TGTGCCAGCAGCGTGAACGGTGGGGTCGATAATTCACCCCTCCACTTT,CASSVNGGVDNSPLHF
TRBJ2-3,-,TRBV5-1,-,TGCGCCAGCAGCTCGGACAACCACGCAGATACGCAGTATTTT,CASSSDNHADTQYF
TRBJ1-2,-,TRBV5-1,-,TGCGCCAGCAGCTTGACAGGGTTTGATGGCTACACCTTC,CASSLTGFDGYTF
TRBJ2-7,TRBD1,TRBV28,-,TGTGCCAGCAGTGAGACAGGGGGTCCCTACGAGCAGTACTTC,CASSETGGPYEQYF
TRBJ2-5,TRBD1,TRBV6-5,-,TGTGCCAGCAGTTATTGGACAGGGGGCTCGGGGGAGACCCAGTACTTC,CASSYWTGGSGETQYF